This T cell receptor beta chain comes out of a study of a mutant IDH1 vaccine in newly diagnosed glioma. Study details: Sex distribution of treated patients was about 60% male and 37.5% female; mean age was around 40 years.

Time point here: week 11, during vaccination. The investigators gave 300 ug of mutant IDH1 20-mer peptide in each vaccine dose, together with topical imiquimod. A remark on this clone: Its antigen is unidentified.

Repertoires were generated with immunoSEQ multiplex PCR, while TCRdb's copy carries only in-frame clones and drops some. This table has around 60,000 clones, around 89% appearing once. V lost 0 bases and J lost 1, with 9 bases in between. CDR1 and CDR2 from the germline V gene are MNHEY and SVGAGI. The CDR3 is 15 amino acids. This chain connects TRBV6-5 to TRBJ1-1, with D possibly TRBD1 on 6 matching bases. The receptor was isolated from a man in his forties with glioma. This specimen was PBMCs, taken from a glioma patient whose treatment included an IDH1 peptide vaccine. The CDR3 coding sequence is TGTGCCAGCAGTTACTCCGGGGGGCGGAACACTGAAGCTTTCTTT. This codes for CASSYSGGRNTEAFF.